One and the same sample provided the 31 T cell receptor beta chains below, sequenced in a study of OX40 agonist ivuxolimab in advanced cancers. Profiled with immunoSEQ multiplex PCR; TCRdb holds only in-frame clones, not every one. Of more than 50,000 clones in the sample, 65% to 85% were seen once. The input for sequencing was CD4+ or CD8+ T cells sorted from blood, taken in a trial of the OX40 agonist ivuxolimab. The receptors originated from an adult with an advanced solid tumor such as melanoma, head and neck, liver or kidney cancer.

The J gene is TRBJ2-1, the V gene TRBV6-5; no clear D gene. Between the trimmed V and J ends, which lost 2 bases and 0 bases, there was a span of 5 bases. Germline-derived CDR1 and CDR2 are MNHEY and SVGAGI. The CDR3 has 14 residues. The DNA for the CDR3 is TGTGCCAGCAGTTACCGGTTCTCCTACAATGAGCAGTTCTTC. It yields the protein CASSYRFSYNEQFF.

The chain is built from TRBV25-1 and TRBJ1-1; D is unclear. Germline CDR1 is MGHDK and CDR2 is SYGVNS. The ends were cut back, 2 bases at V and 11 bases at J, with 15 bases in the middle. This CDR3 is 13 amino acids long. The DNA for the CDR3 is TGTGCCAGCAGTGAAAAGACGGGGTTCCTGGCTTTCTTT. It translates to CASSEKTGFLAFF.

This clone is a singleton in its sample. This sequence joins TRBV30 and TRBJ1-5; D is perhaps TRBD1 (6 bases). V lost 5 bases, J lost 4 bases, and 15 bases lay in between. CDR1 is GTSNPN and CDR2 is SVGIG in the germline V gene (reference sequence). The CDR3 contains 14 residues. CDR3 coding DNA: TGTGCCTGGGGTCTCCACAGGGATAATCAGCCCCAGCATTTT. It translates to CAWGLHRDNQPQHF.

The rearrangement uses TRBV28 and TRBJ1-2, with D maybe TRBD1 (5 bases). The CDR3 contains 13 residues. V lost 3 bases to trimming and J lost 6 bases, with 11 bases between them. CDR1 is MDHEN and CDR2 is SYDVKM in the germline V gene. In DNA, the CDR3 is TGTGCCAGCAGTTTGGGGGGACGGGATGGCTACACCTTC. Translation gives CASSLGGRDGYTF.

This sequence joins TRBV13 and TRBJ2-3, with 8 bases that match TRBD1. With 5 bases clipped from V and 2 bases from J, the junction kept 9 bases outside the gene matches. The CDR3 runs 16 residues. In germline, CDR1 is PRHDT, CDR2 FYEKMQ (reference sequence). For the CDR3, the DNA is TGTGCCAGCAGCCCCCAAGACAGGGGCAACACAGATACGCAGTATTTT. This translates into CASSPQDRGNTDTQYF.

V usage is TRBV27 and J usage is TRBJ1-6, with unresolved D. The CDR3 loop spans 17 amino acids. Germline CDR1 reads MNHEY; CDR2 reads SMNVEV (reference sequence). V was pared by 6 bases and J by 10 bases, with 25 bases between. DNA for the CDR3: TGTGCCAGCAGCCGTGGCAGGCCAGGAGGTGTAAGCTCACCCCTCCACTTT. Translated, it gives CASSRGRPGGVSSPLHF.

The rearrangement uses TRBV2 and TRBJ2-1; D remains ambiguous. Germline V CDR1 and CDR2: SNHLY, FYNNEI. Trimming removed 4 bases from V and 7 bases from J, with 14 bases in between. CDR3 length: 14 residues. CDR3 protein: CASSGGFVTNEQFF. CDR3 DNA: TGTGCCAGCAGTGGGGGATTCGTCACAAATGAGCAGTTCTTC. Full variable domain (missing parts from reference TRBV2 and TRBJ2-1): EPEVTQTPSHQVTQMGQEVILRCVPISNHLYFYWYRQILGQKVEFLVSFYNNEISEKSEIFDDQFSVERPDGSNFTLKIRSTKLEDSAMYFCASSGGFVTNEQFFGPGTRLTVL.

By sample share, this clone is medium-sized. The rearrangement links TRBV2 to TRBJ1-2, with TRBD1 matching over 11 bases. The V gene end was trimmed by 10 bases and the J gene end by 4 bases; junction bases not matched to a gene: 5. The germline CDR1 and CDR2 sequences are SNHLY and FYNNEI. The CDR3 extends over 13 amino acids. The CDR3 DNA is TGTGCCACCCAAGGGACAGGGGGCTATGGCTACACCTTC. Amino acid sequence: CATQGTGGYGYTF.

This clone was seen more than once but under ten times. The rearrangement uses TRBV3-2 and TRBJ1-5. TRBV3-2 is annotated as a pseudogene. The CDR3 sequence is 9 residues long. The CDR3 reads CASPEPQHF. CDR3 nucleotide sequence: TGTGCCAGCCCGGAGCCCCAGCATTTT.

CDR3: CASSVALSGGALDTQYF. The DNA for the CDR3 is TGTGCCAGCAGCGTAGCTTTAAGCGGGGGGGCCCTAGATACGCAGTATTTT. The chain has TRBV9 and TRBJ2-3, with TRBD2 matching 10 bases. The CDR3 covers 17 residues. Germline trimming cut 0 bases from V and 5 bases from J; bases unmatched to any gene: 9. Germline-derived CDR1 and CDR2 are SGDLS and YYNGEE.

This clone occurred once. The chain has TRBV15 and TRBJ1-5; D is undetermined. The CDR3 is made up of 14 amino acids. Germline CDR1 is LNHNV and CDR2 is YYDKDF (reference sequence). Between the trimmed V and J ends, which lost 0 bases and 6 bases, there was a span of 9 bases. The CDR3 reads CATSRELSSQPQHF. The CDR3 DNA reads as TGTGCCACCAGCAGAGAACTCTCCTCTCAGCCCCAGCATTTT.

The gene calls are TRBV5-1 and TRBJ2-3, with D possibly TRBD2 on 6 matching bases. Trimming removed 0 bases from V and 4 bases from J, with 6 bases in between. CDR1 is SGHRS, CDR2 YFSETQ, per germline. This CDR3 has 13 amino acids. This chain's CDR3 is CASSLGLADTQYF. CDR3 in DNA: TGCGCCAGCAGCTTGGGACTAGCAGATACGCAGTATTTT.

This clone has only one observation. The chain combines TRBV28 with TRBJ1-2; 7 bases are a match to TRBD1. The CDR3 extends over 14 amino acids. The germline gives CDR1 MDHEN, CDR2 SYDVKM. Germline trimming cut 5 bases from V and 1 base from J; bases unmatched to any gene: 4. CDR3 bases: TGTGCCAGCAGTCTGGGACAGAATAACTATGGCTACACCTTC. This translates into CASSLGQNNYGYTF.

The chain couples TRBV30 to TRBJ2-2, with 9 positions matching TRBD1. The J segment lost 3 bases and the V segment lost 0 bases, leaving 5 bases of the junction unmatched. Germline lookup yields CDR1 GTSNPN and CDR2 SVGIG (reference sequence). The CDR3 is 16 residues long. CDR3 sequence reads: CAWSVPGQGYTGELFF. The CDR3 nucleotides read TGTGCCTGGAGTGTACCGGGACAGGGTTACACCGGGGAGCTGTTTTTT.

The V and J genes are TRBV27 and TRBJ1-6; TRBD1 might be the D (5 bases). Germline V lookup: CDR1 MNHEY, CDR2 SMNVEV (reference sequence). The CDR3 loop spans 17 amino acids. Trimming shortened V by 2 bases and J by 2 bases, and 13 bases separated the two germline ends. CDR3 protein: CASSLTRARTYNSPLHF. CDR3 bases: TGTGCCAGCAGTTTAACCAGGGCCCGGACCTATAATTCACCCCTCCACTTT.

V usage is TRBV5-4 and J usage is TRBJ1-2; D gene unclear. V was shortened by 0 bases and J by 8 bases, with 11 bases between the two germline ends. Germline CDR1 and CDR2: SGHNT and YYREEE (reference sequence). The CDR3 totals 13 residues. This CDR3 reads CASSLGSIDGYTF. CDR3 coding DNA: TGTGCCAGCAGCTTGGGCAGTATCGACGGCTACACCTTC.

The chain couples TRBV29-1 to TRBJ2-3; 9 bases are a match to TRBD2. This CDR3 has 17 amino acids. V dropped 4 bases and J dropped 1; count of bases not matched to a gene: 12. The germline CDR1 and CDR2 sequences are SQVTM and ANQGSEA. The CDR3 reads CSVGVKRGGGGTDTQYF. The CDR3 region has the DNA TGCAGCGTTGGGGTCAAACGTGGCGGGGGGGGCACAGATACGCAGTATTTT.

The rearrangement uses TRBV25-1 and TRBJ1-3, with D possibly TRBD1 on 6 matching bases. The V gene's germline CDR1 is MGHDK and CDR2 SYGVNS. Trimming took off 8 bases at V and 0 bases at J, with 17 bases between the two ends. CDR3 length: 16 residues. The CDR3 region has the DNA TGTGCCAGCGCGAGGACAGCCTTAGGCTCTGGAAACACCATATATTTT. Residues: CASARTALGSGNTIYF.

This chain joins TRBV19 and TRBJ1-5; 7 nucleotides match TRBD1. V lost 9 bases to trimming and J lost 3 bases; unmatched junction nucleotides: 5. CDR3 length: 13 amino acids. Germline V gives CDR1 LNHDA, CDR2 SQIVND (reference sequence). CDR3 sequence: CASQGQLNQPQHF. The CDR3 nucleotides are TGTGCCAGCCAGGGACAGCTCAATCAGCCCCAGCATTTT.

The chain recombines TRBV5-6 with TRBJ2-5; D not resolved. V lost 4 bases and J lost 6, with 7 bases in between. This CDR3 is 11 amino acids long. In germline, CDR1 is SGHDT, CDR2 YYEEEE. The CDR3 region has the DNA TGTGCCAGCAGCAGCCCCCAGACCCAGTACTTC. It is translated as CASSSPQTQYF.

This chain joins TRBV5-1 and TRBJ2-1; 9 bases map to TRBD1. Germline trimming cut 1 base from V and 8 bases from J; bases unmatched to any gene: 10. Germline lookup yields CDR1 SGHRS and CDR2 YFSETQ. This CDR3 comprises 16 residues. This CDR3 reads CASSLSAGQGIDEQFF. DNA of the CDR3: TGCGCCAGCAGCTTGTCCGCGGGACAGGGTATCGATGAGCAGTTCTTC.

This chain joins TRBV6-5 and TRBJ2-5; D might be TRBD1 (6 bases). Trimming stripped 0 bases from V and 4 bases from J, with 9 bases between. Germline assignment: CDR1 MNHEY and CDR2 SVGAGI. There are 14 residues in the CDR3. The CDR3 DNA follows: TGTGCCAGCAGTTACTCGTTACAGGGAGAGACCCAGTACTTC. As protein: CASSYSLQGETQYF.

The chain combines TRBV7-2 with TRBJ1-5; D is perhaps TRBD1 (6 bases). V shed 3 bases and J shed 0 bases, with 15 bases lying between them. CDR3 size: 17 residues. Looked up from germline, CDR1 is SGHTA and CDR2 is FQGNSA. CDR3 amino acids: CASSLGGGIDSNQPQHF. In DNA form, the CDR3 reads TGTGCCAGCAGCTTGGGAGGGGGGATTGATAGCAATCAGCCCCAGCATTTT.

This CDR3 reads CASSSLRANYGYTF. The CDR3 DNA follows: TGTGCCAGTAGCTCCCTCCGGGCTAACTATGGCTACACCTTC. V gene TRBV19 combines with J gene TRBJ1-2; no reliable D call. The CDR3 loop spans 14 amino acids. Trimming removed 6 bases from V and 0 bases from J, with 11 bases in between. Per germline, CDR1 LNHDA and CDR2 SQIVND (reference sequence).

The V and J genes are TRBV7-2 and TRBJ2-5, with 8 bases matching TRBD2. This CDR3 region has 14 residues. Germline CDR1 is SGHTA and CDR2 is FQGNSA. The V and J ends lost 3 bases and 4 bases, in that order; junction bases with no gene match: 4. The CDR3 protein is CASSFGGAGETQYF. In DNA, the CDR3 is TGTGCCAGCAGCTTCGGGGGGGCGGGAGAGACCCAGTACTTC.

This rearrangement joins TRBV5-1 to TRBJ1-2, with D uncertain. V lost 1 base, J lost 2 bases, and 6 bases lay in between. This CDR3 region has 13 residues. The germline gives CDR1 SGHRS, CDR2 YFSETQ. CDR3 nucleotide sequence: TGCGCCAGCAGCTTGACGGAGAACTATGGCTACACCTTC. Protein: CASSLTENYGYTF.

This clone has a handful of counts. The chain couples TRBV9 to TRBJ1-5; TRBD1 might be the D (6 bases). Deletions cut 0 bases from V and 5 bases from J, with 12 bases between. The CDR3 totals 15 residues. Per the germline V gene, CDR1 is SGDLS and CDR2 is YYNGEE. As DNA, the CDR3 is TGTGCCAGCAGCGTAGGCGGGACAACCTATCAGCCCCAGCATTTT. This gives the protein CASSVGGTTYQPQHF.

The chain joins TRBV6-5 to TRBJ2-7; TRBD1 agrees at 9 bases. The CDR3 spans 14 residues. Per the germline V gene, CDR1 is MNHEY and CDR2 is SVGAGI. V was pared by 5 bases and J by 0 bases, with 2 bases of the junction left unmatched. For the CDR3, the DNA is TGTGCCAGCAGTGGACAGGGGAGCTCCTACGAGCAGTACTTC. Translation: CASSGQGSSYEQYF.

The genes are TRBV4-1 and TRBJ2-5; 8 bases are a match to TRBD1. Germline trimming cut 1 base from V and 1 base from J; bases unmatched to any gene: 8. The CDR3 length is 17 residues. Germline V lookup: CDR1 MGHRA, CDR2 YSYEKL. CDR3 in amino acids: CASSQGGRGRFQETQYF. The CDR3, as DNA: TGCGCCAGCAGCCAAGGAGGCAGGGGGCGTTTCCAAGAGACCCAGTACTTC.

The J gene is TRBJ2-7, the V gene TRBV7-2, with D tentatively TRBD2 (6 bases). Germline V gene data show CDR1 as SGHTA and CDR2 as FQGNSA. CDR3 length equals 13 residues. V shed 5 bases and J shed 4 bases, with 12 bases lying between them. The CDR3 nucleotides read TGTGCCAGCAGCCCCGTGGCGGGGTACGAGCAGTACTTC. Its protein product is CASSPVAGYEQYF. Supplemented by reference TRBV7-2 and TRBJ2-7, the full variable domain reads GAGVSQSPSNKVTEKGKDVELRCDPISGHTALYWYRQSLGQGLEFLIYFQGNSAPDKSGLPSDRFSAERTGGSVSTLTIQRTQQEDSAVYLCASSPVAGYEQYFGPGTRLTVT.

By frequency in the sample, this clone is medium-sized (0.01 to 0.1%). CDR3 protein: CSAQRQLGYTF. CDR3 bases: TGCAGTGCCCAAAGACAGTTAGGCTACACCTTC. The V and J genes are TRBV20-1 and TRBJ1-2; tentatively, D is TRBD1 (5 bases). The CDR3 is made up of 11 amino acids. V lost 6 bases to trimming and J lost 8 bases, with 13 bases between them. Germline V gene data show CDR1 as DFQATT and CDR2 as SNEGSKA (reference sequence).